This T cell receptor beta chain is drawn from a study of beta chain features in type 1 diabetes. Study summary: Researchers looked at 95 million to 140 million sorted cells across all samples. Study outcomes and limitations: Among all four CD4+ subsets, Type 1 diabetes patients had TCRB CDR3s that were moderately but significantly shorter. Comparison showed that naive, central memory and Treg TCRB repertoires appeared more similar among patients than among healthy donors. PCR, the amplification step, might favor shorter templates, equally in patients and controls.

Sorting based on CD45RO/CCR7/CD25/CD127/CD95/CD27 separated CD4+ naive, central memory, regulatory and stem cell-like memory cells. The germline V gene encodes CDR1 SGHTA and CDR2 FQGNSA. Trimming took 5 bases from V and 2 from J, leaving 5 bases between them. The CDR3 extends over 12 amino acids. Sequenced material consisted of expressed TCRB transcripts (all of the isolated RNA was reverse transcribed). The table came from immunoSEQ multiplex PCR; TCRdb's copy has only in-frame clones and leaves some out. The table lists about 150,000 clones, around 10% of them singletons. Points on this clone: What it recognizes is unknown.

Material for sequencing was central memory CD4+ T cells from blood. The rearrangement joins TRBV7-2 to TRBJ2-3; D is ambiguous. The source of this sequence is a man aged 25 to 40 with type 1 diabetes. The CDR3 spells CASSQYTDTQYF. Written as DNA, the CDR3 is TGTGCCAGCAGCCAGTACACAGATACGCAGTATTTT. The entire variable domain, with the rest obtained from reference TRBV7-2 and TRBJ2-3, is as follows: GAGVSQSPSNKVTEKGKDVELRCDPISGHTALYWYRQSLGQGLEFLIYFQGNSAPDKSGLPSDRFSAERTGGSVSTLTIQRTQQEDSAVYLCASSQYTDTQYFGPGTRLTVL.